This T cell receptor beta chain was sequenced in a study of cytomegalovirus exposure and HLA in healthy donors. PCR employed 60 Vbeta and 13 Jbeta primers. The table came from immunoSEQ multiplex PCR; TCRdb's copy has only in-frame clones and leaves some out. The table shows some 180,000 clones, with roughly four fifths occurring only once. This CDR3 region has 18 residues. V lost 5 bases, J lost 1 base, and 14 bases stayed unmatched. The germline V gene has CDR1 SEHNR and CDR2 FQNEAQ (reference sequence). Sample: PBMCs. This chain connects TRBV7-9 to TRBJ1-2; 9 nucleotides match TRBD1. This clonotype was sampled from a young man in good health and CMV-seronegative. The CDR3 region is CASSPPPGTGPNNYGYTF. DNA for the CDR3: TGTGCCAGCAGCCCCCCCCCTGGGACAGGGCCAAATAACTATGGCTACACCTTC.